The clone carrying this TCR beta chain has just a few counts. Its antigen remains unidentified. Germline loops: CDR1 ENHRY, CDR2 SYGVKD. Trimming at V came to 3 bases and at J to 4 bases, leaving 9 bases not matched to a gene. The CDR3 covers 17 residues. Using its own MiXCR run on the RT-PCR reads, TCRdb lists one record per CDR3 protein. The sample shows around 760,000 distinct CDR3 sequences, approximately 15% of them seen only once. These data are taken from a study of response to subunit inactivated influenza vaccine. Whole-study results and caveats: The authors proposed limited new T cell recruitment per seasonal influenza vaccination.

The sequenced sample was PBMCs from blood, obtained less than 15 days before vaccination. The TCR comes from a man between 50 and 59 years old who received an inactivated influenza vaccine. V and J are TRBV10-3 and TRBJ2-2, with 9 bases that match TRBD2. The CDR3, as DNA: TGTGCCATCAGTGAATTGCGGGGGGGCGTCGGCACCGGGGAGCTGTTTTTT. It is translated as CAISELRGGVGTGELFF.